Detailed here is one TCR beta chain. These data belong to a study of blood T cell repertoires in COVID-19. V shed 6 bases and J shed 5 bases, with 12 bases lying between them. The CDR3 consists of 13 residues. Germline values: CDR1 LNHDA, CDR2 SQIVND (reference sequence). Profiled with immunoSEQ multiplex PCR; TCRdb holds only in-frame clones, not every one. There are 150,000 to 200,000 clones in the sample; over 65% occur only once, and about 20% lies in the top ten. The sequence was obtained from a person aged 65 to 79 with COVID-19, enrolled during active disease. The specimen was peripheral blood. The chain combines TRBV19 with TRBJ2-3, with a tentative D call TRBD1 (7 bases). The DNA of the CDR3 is TGTGCCAGTAGAAGACAGGGACTAGATACGCAGTATTTT. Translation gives CASRRQGLDTQYF.